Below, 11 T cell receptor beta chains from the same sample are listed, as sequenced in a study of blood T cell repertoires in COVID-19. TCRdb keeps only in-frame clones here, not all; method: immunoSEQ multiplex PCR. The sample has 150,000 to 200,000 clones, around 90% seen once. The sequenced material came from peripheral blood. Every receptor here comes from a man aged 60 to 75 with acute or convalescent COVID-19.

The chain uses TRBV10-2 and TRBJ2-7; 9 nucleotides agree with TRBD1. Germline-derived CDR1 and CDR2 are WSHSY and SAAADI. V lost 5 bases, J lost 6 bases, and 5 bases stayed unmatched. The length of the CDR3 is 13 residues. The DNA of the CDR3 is TGCGCCAGCAGTCCCGGGACAGGGATCGAGCAGTACGTC. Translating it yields CASSPGTGIEQYV.

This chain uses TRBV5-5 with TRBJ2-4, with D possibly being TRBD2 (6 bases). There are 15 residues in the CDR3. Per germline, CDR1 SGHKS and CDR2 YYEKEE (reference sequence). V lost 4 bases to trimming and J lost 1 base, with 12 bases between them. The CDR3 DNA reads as TGTGCCAGCAGCGGACTGGAGGGGGCCAAAAACATTCAGTACTTC. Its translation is CASSGLEGAKNIQYF.

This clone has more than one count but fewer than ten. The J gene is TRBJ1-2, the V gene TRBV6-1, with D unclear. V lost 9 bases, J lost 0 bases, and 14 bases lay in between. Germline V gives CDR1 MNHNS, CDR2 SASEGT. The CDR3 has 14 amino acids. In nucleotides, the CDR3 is TGTGCCAGTGGCGCAGCAGACACTAACTATGGCTACACCTTC. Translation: CASGAADTNYGYTF.

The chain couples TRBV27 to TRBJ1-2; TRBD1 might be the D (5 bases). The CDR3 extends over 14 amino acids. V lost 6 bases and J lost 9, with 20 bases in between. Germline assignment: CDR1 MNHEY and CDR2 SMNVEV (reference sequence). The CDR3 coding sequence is TGTGCCAGCAGGGGAGGGCAGGGTATAAGAAGCTACACCTTC. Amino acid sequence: CASRGGQGIRSYTF.

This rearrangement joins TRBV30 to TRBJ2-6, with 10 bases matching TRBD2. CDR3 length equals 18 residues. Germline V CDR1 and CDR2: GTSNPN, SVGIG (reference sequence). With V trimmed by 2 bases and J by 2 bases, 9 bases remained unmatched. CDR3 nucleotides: TGTGCCTGGAGTCAACCGGGACTAGCGAGGACTGGGGCCAACGTCCTGACTTTC. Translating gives CAWSQPGLARTGANVLTF.

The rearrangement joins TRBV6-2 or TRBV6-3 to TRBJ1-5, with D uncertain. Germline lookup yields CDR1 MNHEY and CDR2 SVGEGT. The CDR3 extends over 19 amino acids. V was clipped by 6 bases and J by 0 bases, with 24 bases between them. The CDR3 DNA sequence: TGTGCCAGCAGCCTAGGGCGGGGAAGAGTATCGGTTAGCAATCAGCCCCAGCATTTT. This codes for CASSLGRGRVSVSNQPQHF.

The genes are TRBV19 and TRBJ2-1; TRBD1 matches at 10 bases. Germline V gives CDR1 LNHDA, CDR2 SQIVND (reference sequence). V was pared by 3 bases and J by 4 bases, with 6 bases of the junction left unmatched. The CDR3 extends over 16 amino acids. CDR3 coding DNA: TGTGCCAGTAGTATGGTACCGGGACAGGGGTACAATGAGCAGTTCTTC. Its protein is CASSMVPGQGYNEQFF.

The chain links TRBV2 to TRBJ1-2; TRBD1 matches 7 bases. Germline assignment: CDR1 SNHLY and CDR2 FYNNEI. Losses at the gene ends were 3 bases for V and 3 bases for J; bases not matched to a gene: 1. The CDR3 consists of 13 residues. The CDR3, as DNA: TGTGCCAGCAGTGAGGGGACAGACTATGGCTACACCTTC. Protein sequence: CASSEGTDYGYTF.

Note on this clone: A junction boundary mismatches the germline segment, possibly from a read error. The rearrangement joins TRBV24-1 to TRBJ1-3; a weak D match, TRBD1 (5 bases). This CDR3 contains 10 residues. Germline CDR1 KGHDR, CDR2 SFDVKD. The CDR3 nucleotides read TGTGCCACCAGTCGGCAGGGTTTACATTTT. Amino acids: CATSRQGLHF.

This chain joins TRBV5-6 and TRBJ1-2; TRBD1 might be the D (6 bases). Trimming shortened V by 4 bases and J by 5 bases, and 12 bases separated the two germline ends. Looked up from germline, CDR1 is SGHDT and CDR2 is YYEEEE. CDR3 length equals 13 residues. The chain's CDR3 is CASSVGHQYGYTF. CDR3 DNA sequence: TGTGCCAGCAGCGTGGGACATCAGTATGGCTACACCTTC. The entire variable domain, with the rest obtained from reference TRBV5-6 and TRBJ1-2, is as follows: DAGVTQSPTHLIKTRGQQVTLRCSPKSGHDTVSWYQQALGQGPQFIFQYYEEEERQRGNFPDRFSGHQFPNYSSELNVNALLLGDSALYLCASSVGHQYGYTFGSGTRLTVV.

The CDR3 nucleotides read TGTGCCAGCAGCCCTGACAGTAATACCTACAATGAGCAGTTCTTC. Amino acids: CASSPDSNTYNEQFF. The V gene is TRBV7-7, the J gene TRBJ2-1, with D perhaps matching TRBD1 (5 bases). The germline gives CDR1 SSHAT, CDR2 FNYEAQ (reference sequence). This CDR3 spans 15 amino acids. V was pared by 5 bases and J by 2 bases, with 13 bases between.